The present T cell receptor beta chain was sequenced within a study of graft-versus-host responses after intestinal transplantation. Study summary: Transplant recipients had multivisceral, liver-intestinal, or isolated intestinal grafts.

Turning to this clone: What it binds is unknown.

Repertoires were generated with immunoSEQ multiplex PCR, while TCRdb's copy carries only in-frame clones and drops some. The table includes some 110,000 clones, 90% detected once. Study outcomes and limitations: In patients with graft-donor T cell macrochimerism, allograft graft-versus-host to host-versus-graft clonal ratios were high. With peak circulating GvH clone levels came an association with early post-transplant HvG declines.

The CDR3 totals 14 residues. The germline gives CDR1 SEHNR, CDR2 FQNEAQ (reference sequence). Trimming cost V 11 bases and J 3 bases, with 19 bases left between them. This specimen was unstimulated CD4+ T cells sorted from spleen or lymph node cells, taken before intestinal transplant. The TCR comes from a human donor who received an intestinal transplant. The J gene is TRBJ1-2, the V gene TRBV7-9; TRBD1 might be the D (5 bases). This CDR3 reads CAGSFRVRDYGYTF. The CDR3 DNA is TGTGCCGGATCATTCAGGGTCCGGGACTATGGCTACACCTTC.